This TCR beta chain was captured in a study of T cells in Graves' hyperthyroidism and ophthalmopathy. Under 3 months was the duration of disease in ophthalmopathy patients, who also had a Clinical Activity Score of at least 3 and a NOSPECS grade of at least 4. Trimming shortened V by 1 base and J by 4 bases, and 10 bases separated the two germline ends. There are 15 residues in the CDR3. TCR beta CDR3 sequences were amplified from RNA transcripts. HTBI primers were used for first-round RT-PCR of the TCR CDR3. TCRdb reanalysed the multiplex PCR reads using MiXCR and keeps one entry per CDR3 protein. The sample records about 460,000 distinct CDR3 sequences, 20% to 25% being singletons. In the case of this clonotype: Its antigen is still unknown. This may arise from a read error, as a much more abundant clone is one base away.

Points from the study as a whole: Ophthalmopathy cases were set apart from stable hyperthyroidism by a 13 V-J model. The model predicted ophthalmopathy a median approximately 6.3 months before onset. In blood, most of the thyroid clonotypes expanded above 0.001 were also present.

Sequenced material: blood. This TCR was recovered from a woman in her 70s with Graves' ophthalmopathy. The chain carries TRBV12-3 or TRBV12-4 and TRBJ2-2; D remains unclear. The chain's CDR3 is CASSLGGWTTGELFF. In nucleotides, the CDR3 is TGTGCCAGCAGTTTAGGGGGATGGACCACCGGGGAGCTGTTTTTT.